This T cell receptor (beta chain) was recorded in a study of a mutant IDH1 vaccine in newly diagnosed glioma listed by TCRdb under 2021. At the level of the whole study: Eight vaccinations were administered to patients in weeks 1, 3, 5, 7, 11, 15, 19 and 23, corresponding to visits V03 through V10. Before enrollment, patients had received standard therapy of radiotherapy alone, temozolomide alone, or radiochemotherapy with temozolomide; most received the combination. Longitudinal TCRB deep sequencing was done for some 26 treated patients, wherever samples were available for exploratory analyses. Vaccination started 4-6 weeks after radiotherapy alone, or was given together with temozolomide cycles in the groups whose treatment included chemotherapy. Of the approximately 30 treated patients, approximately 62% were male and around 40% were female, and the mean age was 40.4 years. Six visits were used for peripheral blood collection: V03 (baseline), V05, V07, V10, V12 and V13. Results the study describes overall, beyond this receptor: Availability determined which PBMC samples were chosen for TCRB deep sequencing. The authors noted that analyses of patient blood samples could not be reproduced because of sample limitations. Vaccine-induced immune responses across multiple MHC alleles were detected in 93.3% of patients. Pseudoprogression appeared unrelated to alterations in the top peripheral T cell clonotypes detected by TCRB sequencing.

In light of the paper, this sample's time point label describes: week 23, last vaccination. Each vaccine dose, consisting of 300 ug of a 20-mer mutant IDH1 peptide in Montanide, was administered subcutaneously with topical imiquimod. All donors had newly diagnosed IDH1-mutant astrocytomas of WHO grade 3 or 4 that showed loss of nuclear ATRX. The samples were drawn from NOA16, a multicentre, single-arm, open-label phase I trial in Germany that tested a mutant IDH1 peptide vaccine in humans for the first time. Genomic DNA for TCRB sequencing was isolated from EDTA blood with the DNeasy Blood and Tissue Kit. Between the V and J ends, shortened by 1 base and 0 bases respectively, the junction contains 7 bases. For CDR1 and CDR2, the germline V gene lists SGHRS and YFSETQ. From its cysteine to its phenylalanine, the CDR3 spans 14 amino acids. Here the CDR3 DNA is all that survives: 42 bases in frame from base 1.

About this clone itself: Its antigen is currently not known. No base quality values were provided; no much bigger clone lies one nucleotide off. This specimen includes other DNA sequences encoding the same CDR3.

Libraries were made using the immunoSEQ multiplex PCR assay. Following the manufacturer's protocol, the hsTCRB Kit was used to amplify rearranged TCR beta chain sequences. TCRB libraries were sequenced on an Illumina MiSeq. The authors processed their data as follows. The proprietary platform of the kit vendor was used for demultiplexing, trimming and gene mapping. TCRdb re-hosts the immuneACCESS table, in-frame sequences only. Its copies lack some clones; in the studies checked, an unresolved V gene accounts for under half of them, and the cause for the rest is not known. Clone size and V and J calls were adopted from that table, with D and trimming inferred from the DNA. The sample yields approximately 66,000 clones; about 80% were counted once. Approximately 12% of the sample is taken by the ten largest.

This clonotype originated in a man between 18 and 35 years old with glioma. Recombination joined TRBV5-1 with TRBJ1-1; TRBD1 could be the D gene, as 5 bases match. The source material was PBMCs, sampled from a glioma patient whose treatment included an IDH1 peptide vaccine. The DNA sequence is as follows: TGCGCCAGCAGCTTGACAGGCATGAACACTGAAGCTTTCTTT. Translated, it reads CASSLTGMNTEAFF.